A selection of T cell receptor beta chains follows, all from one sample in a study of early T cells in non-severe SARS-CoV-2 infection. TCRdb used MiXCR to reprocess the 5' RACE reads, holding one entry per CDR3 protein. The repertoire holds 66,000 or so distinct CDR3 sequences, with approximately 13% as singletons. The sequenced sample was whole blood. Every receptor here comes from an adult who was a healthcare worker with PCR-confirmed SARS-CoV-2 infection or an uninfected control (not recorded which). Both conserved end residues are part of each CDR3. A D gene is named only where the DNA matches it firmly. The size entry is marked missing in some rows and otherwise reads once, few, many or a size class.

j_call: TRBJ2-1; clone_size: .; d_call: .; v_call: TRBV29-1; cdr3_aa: CSVSGTGQKQFF; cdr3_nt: TGCAGCGTTTCCGGGACTGGTCAAAAGCAGTTCTTC
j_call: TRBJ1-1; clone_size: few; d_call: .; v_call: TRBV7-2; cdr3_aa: CASSLGGLYTEAFF; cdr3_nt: TGTGCCAGCAGCTTAGGCGGGCTGTACACTGAAGCTTTCTTT
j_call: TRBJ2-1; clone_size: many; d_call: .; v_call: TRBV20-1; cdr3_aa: CSARDQRRRGHNEQFF; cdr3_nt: TGCAGTGCTAGAGATCAACGTAGGCGGGGGCATAATGAGCAGTTCTTC
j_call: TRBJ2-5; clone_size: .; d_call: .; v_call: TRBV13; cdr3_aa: CASSLGQEEETQYF; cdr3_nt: TGTGCCAGCAGCTTAGGCCAGGAAGAAGAGACCCAGTACTTC
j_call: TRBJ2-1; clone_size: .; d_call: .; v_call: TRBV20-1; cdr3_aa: CSASSAASSYNEQFF; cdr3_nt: TGCAGTGCGTCCTCGGCAGCTAGCTCCTACAATGAGCAGTTCTTC
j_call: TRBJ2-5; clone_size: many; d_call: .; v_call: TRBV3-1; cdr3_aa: CASSSGLRGGETQYF; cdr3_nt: TGTGCCAGCAGCTCGGGGCTCAGGGGAGGGGAGACCCAGTACTTC
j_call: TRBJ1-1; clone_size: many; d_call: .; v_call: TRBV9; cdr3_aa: CASSVARNTEAFF; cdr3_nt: TGTGCCAGCAGCGTAGCCAGGAACACTGAAGCTTTCTTT
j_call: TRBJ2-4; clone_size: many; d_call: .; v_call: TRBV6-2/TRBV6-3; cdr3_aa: CASSYMSDLNIQYF; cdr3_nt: TGTGCCAGCAGTTACATGTCGGACTTAAACATTCAGTACTTC
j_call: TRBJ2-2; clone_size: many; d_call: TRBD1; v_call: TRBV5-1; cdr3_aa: CASGQGLGGELFF; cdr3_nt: TGCGCCAGTGGACAGGGTCTCGGCGGGGAGCTGTTTTTT
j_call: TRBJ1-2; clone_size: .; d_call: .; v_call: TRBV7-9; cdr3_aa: CASSLETGYTF; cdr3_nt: TGTGCCAGCAGCTTGGAGACCGGCTACACCTTC
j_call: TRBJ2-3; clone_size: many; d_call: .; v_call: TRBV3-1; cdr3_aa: CASTPGPHVDTQYF; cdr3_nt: TGTGCCAGCACCCCGGGCCCCCACGTGGATACGCAGTATTTT
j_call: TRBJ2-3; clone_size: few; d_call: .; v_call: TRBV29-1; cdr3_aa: CSVGTPTQYF; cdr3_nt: TGCAGCGTTGGGACCCCGACGCAGTATTTT
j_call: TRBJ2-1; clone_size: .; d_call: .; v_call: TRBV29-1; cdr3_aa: CSVGVTGELNEQFF; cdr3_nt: TGCAGCGTGGGGGTGACAGGAGAGTTGAATGAGCAGTTCTTC
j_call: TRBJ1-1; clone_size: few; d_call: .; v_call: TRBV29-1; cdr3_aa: CSGDNHGFF; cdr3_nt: TGCAGCGGGGACAATCATGGTTTCTTT
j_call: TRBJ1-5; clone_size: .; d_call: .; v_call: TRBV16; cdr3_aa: CASSPSRGGEPQHF; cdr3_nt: TGTGCCAGCAGCCCATCCCGCGGGGGAGAGCCCCAGCATTTT
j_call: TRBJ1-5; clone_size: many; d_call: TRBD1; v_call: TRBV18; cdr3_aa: CASSPRTGKQPQHF; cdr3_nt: TGTGCCAGCTCACCTAGGACAGGGAAACAGCCCCAGCATTTT
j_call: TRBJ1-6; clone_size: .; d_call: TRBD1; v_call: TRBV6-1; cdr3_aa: CASSSSTGGSYNSPLHF; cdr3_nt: TGTGCCAGCAGTAGCTCGACAGGGGGCTCCTATAATTCACCCCTCCACTTT
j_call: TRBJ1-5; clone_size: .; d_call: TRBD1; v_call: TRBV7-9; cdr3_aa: CASSPLGQGGHQPQHF; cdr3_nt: TGTGCCAGCAGCCCGCTAGGACAGGGAGGGCATCAGCCCCAGCATTTT
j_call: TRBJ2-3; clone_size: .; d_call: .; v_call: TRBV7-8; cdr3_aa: CASSLGRGTSNTDTQYF; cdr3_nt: TGTGCCAGCAGCTTAGGGCGCGGGACGAGTAACACAGATACGCAGTATTTT
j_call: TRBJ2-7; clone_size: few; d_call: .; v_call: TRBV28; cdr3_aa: CASSFNPSEQYF; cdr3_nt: TGTGCCAGCAGTTTTAACCCCTCCGAGCAGTACTTC
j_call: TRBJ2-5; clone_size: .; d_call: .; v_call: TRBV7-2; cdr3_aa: CASSSLETQYF; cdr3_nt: TGTGCCAGCAGTTCTTTGGAGACCCAGTACTTC
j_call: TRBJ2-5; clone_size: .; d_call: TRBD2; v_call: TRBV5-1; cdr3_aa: CASSLLAGAQETQYF; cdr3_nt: TGCGCCAGCAGCTTACTAGCGGGAGCCCAAGAGACCCAGTACTTC
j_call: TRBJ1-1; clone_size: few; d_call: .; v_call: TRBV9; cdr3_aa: CASSVQKGSTRMNTEAFF; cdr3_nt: TGTGCCAGCAGCGTTCAAAAGGGCTCCACTCGCATGAACACTGAAGCTTTCTTT
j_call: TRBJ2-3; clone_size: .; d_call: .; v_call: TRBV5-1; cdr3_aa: CASSFAGFPDTQYF; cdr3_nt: TGCGCCAGCAGCTTCGCCGGGTTTCCAGATACGCAGTATTTT
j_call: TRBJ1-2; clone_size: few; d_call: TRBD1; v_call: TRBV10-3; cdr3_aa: CAITDRGDYGYTF; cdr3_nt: TGTGCCATCACTGACAGGGGGGACTATGGCTACACCTTC
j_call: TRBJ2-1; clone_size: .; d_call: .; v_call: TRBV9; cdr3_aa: CASSPFGTYNEQFF; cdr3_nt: TGTGCCAGCAGCCCCTTCGGGACCTACAATGAGCAGTTCTTC
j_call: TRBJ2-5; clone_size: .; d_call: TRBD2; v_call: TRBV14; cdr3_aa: CASSRLAGIQETQYF; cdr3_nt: TGTGCCAGCAGCCGACTAGCGGGGATTCAAGAGACCCAGTACTTC
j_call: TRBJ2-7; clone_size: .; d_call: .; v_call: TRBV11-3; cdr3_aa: CASSLEGGPLNEQYF; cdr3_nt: TGTGCCAGCAGCTTAGAAGGTGGGCCTCTGAACGAGCAGTACTTC
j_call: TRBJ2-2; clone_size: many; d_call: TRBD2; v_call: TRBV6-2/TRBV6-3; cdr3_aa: CASRRQGLAENTGELFF; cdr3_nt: TGTGCCAGCAGACGACAAGGACTAGCGGAGAACACCGGGGAGCTGTTTTTT
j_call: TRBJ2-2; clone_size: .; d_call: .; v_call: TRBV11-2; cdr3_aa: CASSRRGNTGELFF; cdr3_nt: TGTGCCAGCAGCCGCAGGGGTAACACCGGGGAGCTGTTTTTT
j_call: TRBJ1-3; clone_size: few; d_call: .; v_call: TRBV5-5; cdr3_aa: CASSLDGRWSGNTIYF; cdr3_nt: TGTGCCAGCAGCTTGGACGGGCGTTGGTCTGGAAACACCATATATTTT
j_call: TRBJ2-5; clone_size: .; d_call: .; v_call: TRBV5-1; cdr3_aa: CASSLVDQTQYF; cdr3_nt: TGCGCCAGCAGCTTGGTGGACCAGACCCAGTACTTC
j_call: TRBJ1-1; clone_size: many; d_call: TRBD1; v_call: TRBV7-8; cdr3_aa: CASSLAGGNTEAFF; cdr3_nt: TGTGCCAGCAGCTTAGCAGGGGGCAACACTGAAGCTTTCTTT
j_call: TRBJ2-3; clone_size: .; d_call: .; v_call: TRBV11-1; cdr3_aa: CASSLEDLRDTQYF; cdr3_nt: TGTGCCAGCAGCTTAGAGGACTTGCGAGATACGCAGTATTTT
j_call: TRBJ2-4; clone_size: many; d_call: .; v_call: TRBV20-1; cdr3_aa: CSASATGWTKNIQYF; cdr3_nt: TGCAGTGCTAGCGCTACAGGGTGGACCAAAAACATTCAGTACTTC
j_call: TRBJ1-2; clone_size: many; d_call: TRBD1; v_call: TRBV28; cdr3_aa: CASSWTGMGYTF; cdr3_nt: TGTGCCAGCAGTTGGACAGGGATGGGCTACACCTTC
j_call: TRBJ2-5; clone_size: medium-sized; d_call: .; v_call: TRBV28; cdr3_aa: CASSSVGGLETQYF; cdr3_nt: TGTGCCAGCAGTTCAGTAGGAGGTCTAGAGACCCAGTACTTC
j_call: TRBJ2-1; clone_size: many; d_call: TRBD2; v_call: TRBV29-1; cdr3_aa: CSVGLAGREQFF; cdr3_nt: TGCAGCGTTGGACTAGCGGGACGTGAGCAGTTCTTC
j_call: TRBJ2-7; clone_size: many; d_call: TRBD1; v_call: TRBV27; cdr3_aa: CASSPRTGSTVSYEQYF; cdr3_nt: TGTGCCAGCAGTCCCCGGACAGGGTCAACGGTGTCCTACGAGCAGTACTTC
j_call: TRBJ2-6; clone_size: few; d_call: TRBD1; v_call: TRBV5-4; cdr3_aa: CASSPQGSGANVLTF; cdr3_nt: TGTGCCAGCAGCCCACAGGGGTCCGGGGCCAACGTCCTGACTTTC
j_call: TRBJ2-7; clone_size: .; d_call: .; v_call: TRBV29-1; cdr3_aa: CSARLGGEQYF; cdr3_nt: TGCAGCGCCCGGTTGGGGGGCGAGCAGTACTTC
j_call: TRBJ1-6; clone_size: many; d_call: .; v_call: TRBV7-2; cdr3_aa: CASSLEGVNSPLHF; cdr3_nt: TGTGCCAGCAGCTTAGAGGGTGTCAATTCACCCCTCCACTTT
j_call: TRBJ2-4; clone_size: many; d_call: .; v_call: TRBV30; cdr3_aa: CAWSQDSKSRNIQYF; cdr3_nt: TGTGCCTGGAGCCAGGACAGTAAGAGCCGAAACATTCAGTACTTC
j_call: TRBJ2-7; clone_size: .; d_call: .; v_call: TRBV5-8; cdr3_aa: CASSKLPAGAGASYEQYF; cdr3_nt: TGTGCCAGCAGCAAACTCCCCGCGGGCGCAGGGGCTTCCTACGAGCAGTACTTC
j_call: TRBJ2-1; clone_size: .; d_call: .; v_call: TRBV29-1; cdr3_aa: CSVDEDRTWEQFF; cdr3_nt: TGCAGCGTTGATGAAGACCGGACCTGGGAGCAGTTCTTC
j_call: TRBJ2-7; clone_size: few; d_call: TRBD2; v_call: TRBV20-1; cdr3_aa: CSVLAGNYEQYF; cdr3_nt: TGCAGTGTCCTAGCGGGGAACTACGAGCAGTACTTC
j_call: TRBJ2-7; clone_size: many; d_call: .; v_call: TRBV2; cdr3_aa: CASSRQYEQYF; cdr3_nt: TGTGCCAGCAGTAGACAGTACGAGCAGTACTTC
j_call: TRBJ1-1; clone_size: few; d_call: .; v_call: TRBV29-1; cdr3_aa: CSVDSLGTEAFF; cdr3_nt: TGCAGCGTTGACTCATTGGGGACTGAAGCTTTCTTT
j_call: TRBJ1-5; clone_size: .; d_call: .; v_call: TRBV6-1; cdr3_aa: CASSEIWDQPQHF; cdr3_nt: TGTGCCAGCAGTGAAATTTGGGATCAGCCCCAGCATTTT
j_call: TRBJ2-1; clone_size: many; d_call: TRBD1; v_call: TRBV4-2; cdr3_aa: CASSPGQGEVDEQFF; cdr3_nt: TGTGCCAGCAGCCCGGGACAGGGTGAGGTCGATGAGCAGTTCTTC
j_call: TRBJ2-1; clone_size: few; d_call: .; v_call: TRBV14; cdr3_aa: CASSQGWSNEQFF; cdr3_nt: TGTGCCAGCAGCCAAGGATGGTCAAATGAGCAGTTCTTC
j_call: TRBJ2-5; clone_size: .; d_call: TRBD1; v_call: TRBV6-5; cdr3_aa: CASSYSRTGRRETQYF; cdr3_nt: TGTGCCAGCAGTTACTCGAGGACAGGGAGGCGAGAGACCCAGTACTTC
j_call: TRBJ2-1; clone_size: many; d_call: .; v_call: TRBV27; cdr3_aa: CASSWGMRDRGNEQFF; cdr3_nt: TGTGCCAGCAGTTGGGGGATGCGGGATCGAGGCAATGAGCAGTTCTTC
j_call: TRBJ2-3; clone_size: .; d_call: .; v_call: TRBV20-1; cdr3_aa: CSASGASTDTQYF; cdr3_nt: TGCAGTGCTAGCGGGGCTAGCACAGATACGCAGTATTTT
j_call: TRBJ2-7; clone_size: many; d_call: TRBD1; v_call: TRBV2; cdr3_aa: CASSGYRGSYEQYF; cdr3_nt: TGTGCCAGCAGTGGGTACAGGGGCTCCTACGAGCAGTACTTC
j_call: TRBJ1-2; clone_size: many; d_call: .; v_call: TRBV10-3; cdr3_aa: CAISERGHGYTF; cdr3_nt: TGTGCCATCAGTGAGAGAGGACATGGCTACACCTTC
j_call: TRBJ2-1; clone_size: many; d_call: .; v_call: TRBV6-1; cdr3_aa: CASSVGRGNEQFF; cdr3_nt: TGTGCCAGCAGTGTCGGCAGGGGAAATGAGCAGTTCTTC
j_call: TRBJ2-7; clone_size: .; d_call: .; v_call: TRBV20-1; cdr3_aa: CSARVDRREQYF; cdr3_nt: TGCAGTGCTAGAGTGGACCGCCGGGAGCAGTACTTC
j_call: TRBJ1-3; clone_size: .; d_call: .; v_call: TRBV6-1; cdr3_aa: CASSEGTSSEPIYF; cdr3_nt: TGTGCCAGCAGTGAAGGAACGTCGTCAGAGCCCATATATTTT
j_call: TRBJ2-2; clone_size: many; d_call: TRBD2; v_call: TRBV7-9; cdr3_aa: CASLTAGGTGELFF; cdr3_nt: TGTGCCAGCTTGACGGCCGGGGGGACCGGGGAGCTGTTTTTT